This TCR beta chain was observed in a study of cytomegalovirus exposure and HLA in healthy donors. The study ran its PCR with 60 Vbeta and 13 Jbeta primers. Original processing methods: Among the unique TCR beta chains that a later analysis counted, 80 million to 100 million in all, roughly 10 million were shared. TCRdb's copy holds only in-frame clones and misses some; the assay was immunoSEQ multiplex PCR. The DNA gave D and trimming, while V, J and clone size come from that table. This table has roughly 120,000 clones, 80% appearing once. Sequenced material: PBMCs. The receptor's source is a female donor in good health and CMV-seropositive.

The CDR3 loop reads CASSSETSSSYNEQFF. The CDR3 DNA follows: TGTGCCAGCAGCTCAGAGACTAGCAGCTCCTACAATGAGCAGTTCTTC. J is TRBJ2-1 and V is TRBV5-6; 7 bases fit TRBD2. V trimming: 3 bases; J trimming: 0 bases; junction bases outside the gene matches: 6. This CDR3 has 16 amino acids. Germline V lookup: CDR1 SGHDT, CDR2 YYEEEE.